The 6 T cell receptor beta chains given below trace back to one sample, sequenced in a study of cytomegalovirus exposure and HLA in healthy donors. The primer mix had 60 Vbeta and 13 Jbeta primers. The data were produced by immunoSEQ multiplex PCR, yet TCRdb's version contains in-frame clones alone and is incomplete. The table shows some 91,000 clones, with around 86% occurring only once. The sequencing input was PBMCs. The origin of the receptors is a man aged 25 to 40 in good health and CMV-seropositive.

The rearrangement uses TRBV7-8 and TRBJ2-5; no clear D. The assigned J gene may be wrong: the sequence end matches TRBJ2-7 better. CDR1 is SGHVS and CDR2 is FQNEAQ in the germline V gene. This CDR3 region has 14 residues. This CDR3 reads CASSLVMGSYEQYF. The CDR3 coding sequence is TGTGCCAGCAGCTTAGTGATGGGCTCCTACGAGCAGTACTTC.

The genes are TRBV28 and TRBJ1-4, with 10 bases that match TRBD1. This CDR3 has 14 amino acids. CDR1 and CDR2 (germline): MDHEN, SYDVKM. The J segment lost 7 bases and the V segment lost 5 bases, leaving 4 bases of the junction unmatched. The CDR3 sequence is CASSRQGAFEKLFF. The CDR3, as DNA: TGTGCCAGCAGTAGACAGGGGGCTTTTGAAAAACTGTTTTTT.

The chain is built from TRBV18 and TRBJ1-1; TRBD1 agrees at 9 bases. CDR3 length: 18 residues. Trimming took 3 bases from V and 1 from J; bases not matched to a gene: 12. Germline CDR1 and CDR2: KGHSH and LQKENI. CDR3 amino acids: CASSPFPGQGEKNTEAFF. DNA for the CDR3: TGTGCCAGCTCACCTTTTCCGGGACAGGGAGAAAAGAACACTGAAGCTTTCTTT.

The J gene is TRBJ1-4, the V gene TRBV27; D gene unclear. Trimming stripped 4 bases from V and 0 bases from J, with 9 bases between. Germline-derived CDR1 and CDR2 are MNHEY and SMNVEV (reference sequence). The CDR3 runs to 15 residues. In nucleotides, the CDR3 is TGTGCCAGCAGTTCCCTTCCCGCAACTAATGAAAAACTGTTTTTT. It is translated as CASSSLPATNEKLFF.

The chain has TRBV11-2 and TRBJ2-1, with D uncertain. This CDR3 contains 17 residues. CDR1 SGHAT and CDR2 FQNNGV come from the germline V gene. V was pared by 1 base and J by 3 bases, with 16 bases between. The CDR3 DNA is TGTGCCAGCAGCTTAGGCAGGATTCAGCTTGTCTACAATGAGCAGTTCTTC. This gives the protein CASSLGRIQLVYNEQFF.

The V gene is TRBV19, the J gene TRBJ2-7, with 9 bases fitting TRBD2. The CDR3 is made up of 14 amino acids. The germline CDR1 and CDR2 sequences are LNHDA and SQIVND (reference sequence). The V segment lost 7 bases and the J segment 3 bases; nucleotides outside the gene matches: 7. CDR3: CASTPASGIYEQYF. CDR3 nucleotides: TGTGCCAGTACCCCCGCTAGCGGGATCTACGAGCAGTACTTC.